The clone carrying this TCR beta chain appeared a single time. TCRdb's table, derived via immunoSEQ multiplex PCR, lists solely in-frame clones and lacks some. The table has 96,000 or so clones, 85% to 95% seen once. The sample originates from a study of control samples from healthy donors and cancer patients. The receptor comes from a young man in good health. The sequenced material came from blood.

Here the CDR3 reads CASSFGTEGNEQFF. CDR3 coding DNA: TGCGCCAGCAGTTTCGGAACCGAGGGCAATGAGCAGTTCTTC. The chain joins TRBV10-2 to TRBJ2-1, with D possibly TRBD2 on 5 matching bases. CDR3 length equals 14 residues. Per germline, CDR1 WSHSY and CDR2 SAAADI. Trimming left V 5 bases short and J 6 bases short, with 14 bases between.